The sequence of this TCR beta chain was determined in a study of T-cell memory formation after mild COVID-19. The CDR3 covers 12 residues. V was shortened by 8 bases and J by 14 bases, with 19 bases between the two germline ends. Each CDR3 protein gets one entry after TCRdb re-called the 5' RACE reads with MiXCR. The sample lists about half a million distinct CDR3 sequences, 15% to 20% occurring once. The chain couples TRBV12-3 or TRBV12-4 to TRBJ2-1, with D perhaps TRBD2 (6 bases). This clonotype was obtained from an adult woman who had mild COVID-19 (a few samples of this study predate the infection). Cell type and time point are not known. The specimen sequenced was PBMCs or a T cell subset sorted from them (not recorded which). CDR3: CASGVGGWEKFF. In DNA form, the CDR3 reads TGTGCCAGCGGAGTTGGGGGGTGGGAGAAGTTCTTC.